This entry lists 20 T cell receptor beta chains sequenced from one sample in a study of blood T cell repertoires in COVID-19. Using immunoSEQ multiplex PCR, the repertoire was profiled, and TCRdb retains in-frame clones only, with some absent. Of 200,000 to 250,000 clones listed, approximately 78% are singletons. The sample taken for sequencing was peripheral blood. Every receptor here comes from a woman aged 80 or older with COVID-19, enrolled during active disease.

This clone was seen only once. DNA of the CDR3: TGCAGCGTTGCGGGGGGGGCCGCGGATACGCAGTATTTT. Its translation is CSVAGGAADTQYF. This chain joins TRBV29-1 and TRBJ2-3; TRBD2 matches at 8 bases. The V gene's germline CDR1 is SQVTM and CDR2 ANQGSEA. With V trimmed by 4 bases and J by 6 bases, 6 bases remained unmatched. The CDR3 runs to 13 residues.

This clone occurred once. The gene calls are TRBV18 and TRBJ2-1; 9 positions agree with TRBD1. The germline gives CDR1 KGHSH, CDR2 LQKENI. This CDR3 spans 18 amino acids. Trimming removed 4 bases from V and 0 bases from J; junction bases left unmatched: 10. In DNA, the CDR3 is TGTGCCAGCTCACAGGACAGGGGTGGTTACGGCTCCTACAATGAGCAGTTCTTC. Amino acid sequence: CASSQDRGGYGSYNEQFF.

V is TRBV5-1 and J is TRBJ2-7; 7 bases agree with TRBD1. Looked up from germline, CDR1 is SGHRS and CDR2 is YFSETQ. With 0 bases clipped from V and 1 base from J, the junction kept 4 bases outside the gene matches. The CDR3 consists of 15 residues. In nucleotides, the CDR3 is TGCGCCAGCAGCTTGGGTGCGGACAGGTCCTACGAGCAGTACTTC. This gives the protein CASSLGADRSYEQYF.

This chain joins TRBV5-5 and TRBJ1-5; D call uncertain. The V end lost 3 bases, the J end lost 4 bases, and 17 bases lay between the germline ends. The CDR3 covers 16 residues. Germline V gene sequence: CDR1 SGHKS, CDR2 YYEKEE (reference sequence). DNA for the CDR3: TGTGCCAGCAGCTCTGGGGTCGGGGATTGGAATCAGCCCCAGCATTTT. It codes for CASSSGVGDWNQPQHF.

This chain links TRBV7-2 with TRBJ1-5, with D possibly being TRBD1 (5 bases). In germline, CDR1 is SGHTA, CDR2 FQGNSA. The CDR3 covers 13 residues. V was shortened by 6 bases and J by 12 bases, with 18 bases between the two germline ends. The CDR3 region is CASSPNDQGFQHF. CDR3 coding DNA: TGTGCCAGCAGTCCTAATGATCAGGGATTCCAGCATTTT.

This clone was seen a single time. The CDR3: CASSPRRGNTEAFF. Written as DNA, the CDR3 is TGTGCCAGCAGTCCGCGAAGGGGAAACACTGAAGCTTTCTTT. The chain recombines TRBV28 with TRBJ1-1; TRBD1 might be the D (5 bases). The ends were cut back, 5 bases at V and 2 bases at J, with 12 bases in the middle. CDR3 length equals 14 residues. Per the germline V gene, CDR1 is MDHEN and CDR2 is SYDVKM.

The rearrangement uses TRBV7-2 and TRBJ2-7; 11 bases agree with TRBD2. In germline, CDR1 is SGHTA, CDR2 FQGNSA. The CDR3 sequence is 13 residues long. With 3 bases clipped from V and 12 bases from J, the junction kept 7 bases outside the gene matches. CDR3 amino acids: CASSLDSGRAPYF. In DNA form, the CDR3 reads TGTGCCAGCAGCTTGGATAGCGGGAGGGCTCCGTACTTC.

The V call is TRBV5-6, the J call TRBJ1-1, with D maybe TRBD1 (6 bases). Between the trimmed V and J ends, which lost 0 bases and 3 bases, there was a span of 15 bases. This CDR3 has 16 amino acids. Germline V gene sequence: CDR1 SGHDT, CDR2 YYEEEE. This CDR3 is CASSLASAGVDTEAFF. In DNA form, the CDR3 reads TGTGCCAGCAGCTTGGCCTCTGCAGGGGTTGACACTGAAGCTTTCTTT.

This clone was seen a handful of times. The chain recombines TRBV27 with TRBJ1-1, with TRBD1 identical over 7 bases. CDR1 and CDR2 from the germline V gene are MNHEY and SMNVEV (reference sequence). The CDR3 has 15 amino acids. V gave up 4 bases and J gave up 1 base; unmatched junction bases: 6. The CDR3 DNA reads TGTGCCAGCAGTTCACACGGGACAGAGAACACTGAAGCTTTCTTT. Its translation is CASSSHGTENTEAFF.

The CDR3 region is CASSLDLQGGGNTIYF. The DNA of the CDR3 is TGTGCCAGCAGCTTGGATTTACAGGGTGGAGGAAACACCATATATTTT. The genes are TRBV5-4 and TRBJ1-3; D is perhaps TRBD1 (6 bases). The V gene's germline CDR1 is SGHNT and CDR2 YYREEE (reference sequence). V was shortened by 0 bases and J by 4 bases, with 14 bases between the two germline ends. The CDR3 is made up of 16 amino acids.

CDR3 residues: CASRERYRDYGYTF. The DNA for the CDR3 is TGTGCCAGCAGGGAGAGGTACAGGGACTATGGCTACACCTTC. The V call is TRBV6-5, the J call TRBJ1-2; tentative D call: TRBD1 (6 bases). The CDR3 runs to 14 residues. Trimming shortened V by 6 bases and J by 3 bases, and 14 bases separated the two germline ends. CDR1 MNHEY and CDR2 SVGAGI come from the germline V gene.

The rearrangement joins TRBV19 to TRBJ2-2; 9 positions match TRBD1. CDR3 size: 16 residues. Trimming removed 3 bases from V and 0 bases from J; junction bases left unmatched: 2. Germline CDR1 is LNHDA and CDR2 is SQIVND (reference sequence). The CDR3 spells CASSMGQGTNTGELFF. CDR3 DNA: TGTGCCAGTAGTATGGGACAGGGTACGAACACCGGGGAGCTGTTTTTT.

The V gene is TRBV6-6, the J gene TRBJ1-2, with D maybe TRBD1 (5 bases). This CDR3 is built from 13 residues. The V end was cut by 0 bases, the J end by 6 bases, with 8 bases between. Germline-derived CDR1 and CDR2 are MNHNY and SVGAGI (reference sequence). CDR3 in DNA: TGTGCCAGCAGTTACTCCCCGACAGATGGCTACACCTTC. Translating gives CASSYSPTDGYTF.

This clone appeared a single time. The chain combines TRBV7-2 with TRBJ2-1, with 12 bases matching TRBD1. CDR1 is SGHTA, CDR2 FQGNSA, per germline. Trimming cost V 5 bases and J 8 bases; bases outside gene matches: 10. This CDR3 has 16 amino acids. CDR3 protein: CASSPRGTGGMYEQFF. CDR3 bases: TGTGCCAGCAGCCCTAGGGGGACAGGGGGCATGTATGAGCAGTTCTTC. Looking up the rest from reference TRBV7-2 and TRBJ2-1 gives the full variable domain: GAGVSQSPSNKVTEKGKDVELRCDPISGHTALYWYRQSLGQGLEFLIYFQGNSAPDKSGLPSDRFSAERTGGSVSTLTIQRTQQEDSAVYLCASSPRGTGGMYEQFFGPGTRLTVL.

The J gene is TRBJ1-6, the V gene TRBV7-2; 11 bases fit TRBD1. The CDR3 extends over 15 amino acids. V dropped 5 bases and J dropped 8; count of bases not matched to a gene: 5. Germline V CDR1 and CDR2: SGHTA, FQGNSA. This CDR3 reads CASSPQDRGHSPLHF. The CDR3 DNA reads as TGTGCCAGCAGCCCACAGGACAGGGGGCATTCACCCCTCCACTTT.

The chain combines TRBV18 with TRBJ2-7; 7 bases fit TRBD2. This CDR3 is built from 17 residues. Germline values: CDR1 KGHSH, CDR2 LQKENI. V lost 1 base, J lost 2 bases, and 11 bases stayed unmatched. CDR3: CASSPQSGGPETYEQYF. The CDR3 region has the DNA TGTGCCAGCTCACCACAATCGGGAGGACCCGAGACCTACGAGCAGTACTTC.

As DNA, the CDR3 is TGCGCCAGCAGCTTGGTTACTGAGGTGGGTGAGCAGTTCTTC. It specifies CASSLVTEVGEQFF. This chain links TRBV5-1 with TRBJ2-1; D unresolved. CDR1 is SGHRS and CDR2 is YFSETQ in the germline V gene. V was trimmed by 0 bases and J by 9 bases, leaving 13 bases between them. The CDR3 has 14 residues.

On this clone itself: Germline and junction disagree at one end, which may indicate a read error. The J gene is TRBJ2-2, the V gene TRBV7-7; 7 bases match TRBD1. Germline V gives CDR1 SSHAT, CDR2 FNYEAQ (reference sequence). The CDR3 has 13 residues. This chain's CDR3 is CASSSGGVGELFF. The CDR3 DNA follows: TGTGCTAGCAGCTCAGGGGGAGTCGGGGAGCTGTTTTTT.

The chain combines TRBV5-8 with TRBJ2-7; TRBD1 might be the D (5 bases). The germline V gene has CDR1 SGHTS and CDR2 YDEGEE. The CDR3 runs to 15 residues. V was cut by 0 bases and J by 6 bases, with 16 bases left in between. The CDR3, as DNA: TGTGCCAGCAGCTTGGGGACAAAGGATCCCTCCGAGCAGTACTTC. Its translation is CASSLGTKDPSEQYF.

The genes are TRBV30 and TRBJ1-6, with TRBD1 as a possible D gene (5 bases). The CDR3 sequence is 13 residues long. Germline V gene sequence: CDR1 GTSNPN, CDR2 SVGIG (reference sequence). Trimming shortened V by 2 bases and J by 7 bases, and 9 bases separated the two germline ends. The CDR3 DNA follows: TGTGCCTGGAGTCCGGGACTCAATTCACCCCTCCACTTT. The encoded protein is CAWSPGLNSPLHF.